This T cell receptor beta chain comes out of a study of Ad26.COV2.S vaccination and SARS-CoV-2 variants. Points on this clone: No antigen is known for it.

Data came from immunoSEQ multiplex PCR; TCRdb stores just in-frame clones and leaves some out. The top ten hold less than 5.5% of the sample, which has more than 400,000 clones, 90% seen once. The sample's treatment: about 20 received Ad26.COV2.S at low or high dose, single or two shots; about five received placebo; per-sample allocation not given. Day 63 after the first injection of vaccine or placebo was the sampling time. General study results and limits: It was found that vaccine and placebo recipients had similar non-spike TCR breadth. Relative to placebo recipients, vaccine recipients exhibited elevated spike-specific TCR breadth.

The CDR3 runs 13 residues. The germline gives CDR1 SGDLS, CDR2 YYNGEE. Germline trimming cut 4 bases from V and 4 bases from J; bases unmatched to any gene: 2. This sample comprised peripheral blood, obtained in a trial of Ad26.COV2.S vaccine versus placebo. The chain couples TRBV9 to TRBJ1-5, with 7 bases aligning to TRBD1. This TCR was sampled from a person aged 18 to 59 who received the Ad26.COV2.S COVID-19 vaccine or a placebo. The CDR3 nucleotides read TGTGCCAGCAGCCCGGGACAGAATCAGCCCCAGCATTTT. Its protein is CASSPGQNQPQHF.